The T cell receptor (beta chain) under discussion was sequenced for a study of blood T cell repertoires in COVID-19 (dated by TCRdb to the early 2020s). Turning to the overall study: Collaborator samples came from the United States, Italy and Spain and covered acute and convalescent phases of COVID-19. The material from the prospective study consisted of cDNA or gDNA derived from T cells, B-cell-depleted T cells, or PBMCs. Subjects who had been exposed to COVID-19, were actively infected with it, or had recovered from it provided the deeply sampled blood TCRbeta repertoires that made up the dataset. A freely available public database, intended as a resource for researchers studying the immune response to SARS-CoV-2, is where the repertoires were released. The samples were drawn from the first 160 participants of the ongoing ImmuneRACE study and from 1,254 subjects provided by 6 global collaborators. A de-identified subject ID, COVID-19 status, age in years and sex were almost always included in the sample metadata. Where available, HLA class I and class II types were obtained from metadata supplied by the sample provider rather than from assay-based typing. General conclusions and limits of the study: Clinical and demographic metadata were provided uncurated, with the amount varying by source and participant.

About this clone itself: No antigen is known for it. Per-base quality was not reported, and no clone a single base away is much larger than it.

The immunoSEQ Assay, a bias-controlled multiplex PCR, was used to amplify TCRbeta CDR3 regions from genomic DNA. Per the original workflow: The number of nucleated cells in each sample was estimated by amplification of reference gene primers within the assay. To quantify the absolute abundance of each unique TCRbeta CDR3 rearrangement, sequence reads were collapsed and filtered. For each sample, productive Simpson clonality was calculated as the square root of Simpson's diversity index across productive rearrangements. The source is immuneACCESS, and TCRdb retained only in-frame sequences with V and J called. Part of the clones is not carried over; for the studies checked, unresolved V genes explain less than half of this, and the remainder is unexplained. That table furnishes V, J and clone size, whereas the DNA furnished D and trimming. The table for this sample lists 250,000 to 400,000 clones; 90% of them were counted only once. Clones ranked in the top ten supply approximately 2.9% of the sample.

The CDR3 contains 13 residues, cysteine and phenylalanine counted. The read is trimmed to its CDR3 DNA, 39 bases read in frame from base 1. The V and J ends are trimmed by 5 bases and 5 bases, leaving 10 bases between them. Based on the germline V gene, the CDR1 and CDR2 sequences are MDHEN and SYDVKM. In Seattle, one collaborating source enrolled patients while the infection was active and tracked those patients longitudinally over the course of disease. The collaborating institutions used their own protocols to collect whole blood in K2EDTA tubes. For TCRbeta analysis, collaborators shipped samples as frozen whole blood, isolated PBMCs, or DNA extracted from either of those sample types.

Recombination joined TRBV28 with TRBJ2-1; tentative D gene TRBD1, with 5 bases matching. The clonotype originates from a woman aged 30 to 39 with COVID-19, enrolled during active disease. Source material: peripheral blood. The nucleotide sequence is TGTGCCAGCAGTCAGGGTATGCACAATGAGCAGTTCTTC. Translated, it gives CASSQGMHNEQFF.